The present T cell receptor (beta chain) was sequenced within a study of T cell responses to AZD1222 COVID-19 vaccine. The study, taken as a whole, reports: Variant regions that are unmutated are reportedly the target of nearly half of spike-specific TCRs.

As concerns this clone: Its matching antigen is unknown.

Only in-frame clones appear in the TCRdb table, and some are missing; sequencing was by immunoSEQ multiplex PCR. Of roughly 180,000 clones in the sample, 80% to 90% are singletons; the top ten hold 6.9%. CDR3 length equals 15 residues. V lost 2 bases, J lost 2 bases, and 4 bases stayed unmatched. Germline loops: CDR1 MNHNS, CDR2 SASEGT. This clonotype originated in an adult in good health. The sequenced sample was peripheral blood, obtained on day 0 of AZD1222 vaccination. The chain uses TRBV6-1 and TRBJ2-7; 9 nucleotides match TRBD1. DNA for the CDR3: TGTGCCAGCAGTGAATCGGGACAGGGCCCCTACGAGCAGTACGTC. It yields the protein CASSESGQGPYEQYV.